These T cell receptor beta chains were read from a single sample in a study of T cells in narcolepsy. Repertoires were generated with immunoSEQ multiplex PCR, while TCRdb's copy carries only in-frame clones and drops some. The table lists roughly 30,000 clones, 79% of them singletons. Sequences were obtained from memory (CD45RA-) CD4+ T cells from blood. These receptors came from a human donor in good health. CDR3s include the opening cysteine and the closing phenylalanine or tryptophan. The D gene is left open where the match is weak. Part of the rows lack a size; the others show once, few, many or a class for expanded clones.

v_call: TRBV18; j_call: TRBJ1-2; clone_size: -; d_call: -; cdr3_nt: TGTGCCAGCTCACCGGCCCCGACAGGCTACTATGGCTACACCTTC; cdr3_aa: CASSPAPTGYYGYTF
v_call: TRBV6-5; j_call: TRBJ1-5; clone_size: -; d_call: TRBD1; cdr3_nt: TGTGCCAGCAGTTCCAGACAGGGGGCTGGAAATCAGCCCCAGCATTTT; cdr3_aa: CASSSRQGAGNQPQHF
v_call: TRBV19; j_call: TRBJ2-3; clone_size: few; d_call: -; cdr3_nt: TGTGCCTCTAAGACCACCGGGACTAGCACAGATACGCAGTATTTT; cdr3_aa: CASKTTGTSTDTQYF
v_call: TRBV19; j_call: TRBJ1-2; clone_size: -; d_call: -; cdr3_nt: TGTGCCAGTAGTATCGGTAGTGGAGGGGGCTATGGCTACACCTTC; cdr3_aa: CASSIGSGGGYGYTF
v_call: TRBV10-1; j_call: TRBJ2-3; clone_size: -; d_call: TRBD2; cdr3_nt: TGCGCCAGCAGTGACTTCGGCCTTGGGACTACACAGATTACGCAGTATTTT; cdr3_aa: CASSDFGLGTTQITQYF
v_call: TRBV19; j_call: TRBJ1-5; clone_size: -; d_call: TRBD1; cdr3_nt: TGTGCCAGTAACGACAGGGGTAGGGGGCAGCCCCAGCATTTT; cdr3_aa: CASNDRGRGQPQHF
v_call: TRBV5-6; j_call: TRBJ2-5; clone_size: -; d_call: -; cdr3_nt: TGTGCCAGCAGCCGGTGGGGGCCTAATCCTGGGGAGACCCAGTACTTC; cdr3_aa: CASSRWGPNPGETQYF
v_call: TRBV6-1; j_call: TRBJ1-1; clone_size: few; d_call: TRBD1; cdr3_nt: TGTGCCAGCAGAAGGGACAGTCAGGAAGCTTTCTTT; cdr3_aa: CASRRDSQEAFF
v_call: TRBV6-6; j_call: TRBJ2-1; clone_size: -; d_call: -; cdr3_nt: TGTGCCAGCAGTTACTCATCAGGGATAAATGAGCAGTTCTTC; cdr3_aa: CASSYSSGINEQFF
v_call: TRBV6-5; j_call: TRBJ1-5; clone_size: -; d_call: -; cdr3_nt: TGTGCCAGCAGTTACTCCTCAGACAGCAATCAGCCCCAGCATTTT; cdr3_aa: CASSYSSDSNQPQHF
v_call: TRBV23-1; j_call: TRBJ2-3; clone_size: -; d_call: -; cdr3_nt: TGCGCCAGCAGTCAACCGCCCGGGGAAAAGGGCAAGGATACGCAGTATTTT; cdr3_aa: CASSQPPGEKGKDTQYF
v_call: TRBV2; j_call: TRBJ1-1; clone_size: few; d_call: -; cdr3_nt: TGTGCCAGCAGTGAGAGCAGGAGCCTCATGAACACTGAAGCTTTCTTT; cdr3_aa: CASSESRSLMNTEAFF
v_call: TRBV7-2; j_call: TRBJ2-3; clone_size: -; d_call: -; cdr3_nt: TGTGCCAGCAGTGGTTGGGGGAGCACAGATACGCAGTATTTT; cdr3_aa: CASSGWGSTDTQYF
v_call: TRBV2; j_call: TRBJ2-7; clone_size: -; d_call: TRBD2; cdr3_nt: TGTGCCAGCAGTGAAGTCGGGGGGGTTTACGAGCAGTACTTC; cdr3_aa: CASSEVGGVYEQYF
v_call: TRBV7-9; j_call: TRBJ2-6; clone_size: few; d_call: TRBD1; cdr3_nt: TGTGCCAGCAGCAGACAGGGGTCGTCTGGGGCCAACGTCCTGACTTTC; cdr3_aa: CASSRQGSSGANVLTF
v_call: TRBV9; j_call: TRBJ1-1; clone_size: once; d_call: -; cdr3_nt: TGTGCCAGCAGCGTAGGCGTTAGCGACACTGAAGCTTTCTTT; cdr3_aa: CASSVGVSDTEAFF
v_call: TRBV15; j_call: TRBJ1-1; clone_size: -; d_call: -; cdr3_nt: TGTGCCACCAGCCCCCGGGCGAACACTGAAGCTTTCTTT; cdr3_aa: CATSPRANTEAFF
v_call: TRBV6-5; j_call: TRBJ2-7; clone_size: -; d_call: -; cdr3_nt: TGTGCCAGCCTACGTTGGCAGGCCGACGAGCAGTACTTC; cdr3_aa: CASLRWQADEQYF
v_call: TRBV4-3; j_call: TRBJ2-7; clone_size: -; d_call: -; cdr3_nt: TGCGCCAGCAGCCAGGATTGGGTTGCTAGAGGCTTCAGTTACGAGCAGTACTTC; cdr3_aa: CASSQDWVARGFSYEQYF
v_call: TRBV5-1; j_call: TRBJ2-7; clone_size: -; d_call: -; cdr3_nt: TGCGCCAGCAGCTTTGATTCCGATCACGAGCAGTACTTC; cdr3_aa: CASSFDSDHEQYF
v_call: TRBV7-2; j_call: TRBJ2-7; clone_size: -; d_call: -; cdr3_nt: TGTGCCAGCAGCTTAGATGCTAGAGTACCCTACGAGCAGTACTTC; cdr3_aa: CASSLDARVPYEQYF
v_call: TRBV5-1; j_call: TRBJ2-3; clone_size: -; d_call: -; cdr3_nt: TGCGCCAGCACGTGGAGCGGGAGCACAGATACGCAGTATTTT; cdr3_aa: CASTWSGSTDTQYF
v_call: TRBV9; j_call: TRBJ2-6; clone_size: -; d_call: -; cdr3_nt: TGTGCCAGCAGCGTAACAACAGGGCTAAATACCGGGGCCAACGTCCTGACTTTC; cdr3_aa: CASSVTTGLNTGANVLTF
v_call: TRBV4-1; j_call: TRBJ2-5; clone_size: few; d_call: -; cdr3_nt: TGCGCCAGCAGCCCCGGGGCAGACCAAGAGACCCAGTACTTC; cdr3_aa: CASSPGADQETQYF
v_call: TRBV6-1; j_call: TRBJ1-1; clone_size: -; d_call: -; cdr3_nt: TGTGCCAGCAGTTTCAGGGGACATCAGATCGCTGAAGCTTTCTTT; cdr3_aa: CASSFRGHQIAEAFF
v_call: TRBV7-9; j_call: TRBJ2-1; clone_size: -; d_call: -; cdr3_nt: TGTGCCAGCCGAGTCGGGGGGCGAGGGAGAGGGTCCTACAATGAGCAGTTCTTC; cdr3_aa: CASRVGGRGRGSYNEQFF
v_call: TRBV19; j_call: TRBJ1-2; clone_size: -; d_call: TRBD1; cdr3_nt: TGTGCCAGTAGTATTCGGAGGACAGGTCATTATGGCTACACCTTC; cdr3_aa: CASSIRRTGHYGYTF
v_call: TRBV18; j_call: TRBJ2-7; clone_size: -; d_call: -; cdr3_nt: TGTGCCAGCTCACCGGACTACCTCGGGGGGCAGTACTTC; cdr3_aa: CASSPDYLGGQYF
v_call: TRBV5-6; j_call: TRBJ1-1; clone_size: medium-sized; d_call: -; cdr3_nt: TGTGCCAGCAGCAGCCGGGGCAGGGGGAACACTGAAGCTTTCTTT; cdr3_aa: CASSSRGRGNTEAFF
v_call: TRBV19; j_call: TRBJ2-7; clone_size: -; d_call: -; cdr3_nt: TGTGCCAGTAGTATAGGGTTGTCCTACGAGCAGTACTTC; cdr3_aa: CASSIGLSYEQYF
v_call: TRBV9; j_call: TRBJ2-7; clone_size: -; d_call: -; cdr3_nt: TGTGCCAGCAGCGTAGGGGATGTCTTAGCAGTAGGCGAGCAGTACTTC; cdr3_aa: CASSVGDVLAVGEQYF
v_call: TRBV28; j_call: TRBJ2-4; clone_size: -; d_call: -; cdr3_nt: TGTGCCAGCAGTGCGGGACAAAGAAACATTCAGTACTTC; cdr3_aa: CASSAGQRNIQYF
v_call: TRBV6-1; j_call: TRBJ1-4; clone_size: -; d_call: -; cdr3_nt: TGTGCCAGCAGTGAAGCCGGGAAAGCATATGAAAAACTGTTTTTT; cdr3_aa: CASSEAGKAYEKLFF
v_call: TRBV11-2; j_call: TRBJ1-1; clone_size: -; d_call: -; cdr3_nt: TGTGCCAGCAGCTTAGCCAGGGCAGTAAGTACTGAAGCTTTCTTT; cdr3_aa: CASSLARAVSTEAFF
v_call: TRBV5-1; j_call: TRBJ2-5; clone_size: once; d_call: -; cdr3_nt: TGCGCCAGCAGCGAGCCGACAGCCGTGACCCAGTACTTC; cdr3_aa: CASSEPTAVTQYF
v_call: TRBV11-2; j_call: TRBJ1-1; clone_size: -; d_call: -; cdr3_nt: TGTGCCAGCAGCCCTCAAGGGAGGAGGAACACTGAAGCTTTCTTT; cdr3_aa: CASSPQGRRNTEAFF
v_call: TRBV28; j_call: TRBJ1-3; clone_size: few; d_call: -; cdr3_nt: TGTGCCAGCAGTTTATCAGGCTCTGGAAACACCATATATTTT; cdr3_aa: CASSLSGSGNTIYF
v_call: TRBV27; j_call: TRBJ1-6; clone_size: -; d_call: -; cdr3_nt: TGTGCCAGCAGTTCCTATTTAAGGGCAGGACTCAATTCACCCCTCCACTTT; cdr3_aa: CASSSYLRAGLNSPLHF
v_call: TRBV4-1; j_call: TRBJ2-1; clone_size: -; d_call: TRBD2; cdr3_nt: TGCGCCAGCAGCCAAAATCAACTAGCGGGGGGGATTAATGAGCAGTTCTTC; cdr3_aa: CASSQNQLAGGINEQFF
v_call: TRBV10-3; j_call: TRBJ2-1; clone_size: once; d_call: TRBD2; cdr3_nt: TGTGCCATCAGTGGGGTTCAGGGCAGAACTAGCGGCGGGCCTCCTGGGTCCTACAATGAGCAGTTCTTC; cdr3_aa: CAISGVQGRTSGGPPGSYNEQFF
v_call: TRBV19; j_call: TRBJ2-1; clone_size: -; d_call: -; cdr3_nt: TGTGCCAGTAGTATAGGGAACTACCACTCCTACAATGAGCAGTTCTTC; cdr3_aa: CASSIGNYHSYNEQFF
v_call: TRBV10-2; j_call: TRBJ2-1; clone_size: -; d_call: TRBD1; cdr3_nt: TGCGCCAGCATGACGACAGGGGGCAATGAGCAGTTCTTC; cdr3_aa: CASMTTGGNEQFF